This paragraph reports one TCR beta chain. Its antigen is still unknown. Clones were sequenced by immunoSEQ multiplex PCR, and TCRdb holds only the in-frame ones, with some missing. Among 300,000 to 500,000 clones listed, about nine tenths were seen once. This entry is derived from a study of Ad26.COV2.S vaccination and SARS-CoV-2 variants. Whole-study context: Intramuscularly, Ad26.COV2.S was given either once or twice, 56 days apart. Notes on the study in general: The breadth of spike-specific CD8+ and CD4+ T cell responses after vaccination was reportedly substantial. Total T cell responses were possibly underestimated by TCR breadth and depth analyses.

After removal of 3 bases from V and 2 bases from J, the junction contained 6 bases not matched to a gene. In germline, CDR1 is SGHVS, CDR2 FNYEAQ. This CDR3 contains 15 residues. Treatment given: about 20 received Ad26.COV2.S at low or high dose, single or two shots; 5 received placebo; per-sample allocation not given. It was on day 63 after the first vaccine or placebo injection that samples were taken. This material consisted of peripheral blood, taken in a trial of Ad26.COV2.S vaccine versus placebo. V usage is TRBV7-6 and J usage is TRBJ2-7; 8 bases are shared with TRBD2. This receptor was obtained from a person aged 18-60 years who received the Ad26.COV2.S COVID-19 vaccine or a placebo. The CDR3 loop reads CASSLGRRGAYEQYF. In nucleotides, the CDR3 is TGTGCCAGCAGCTTGGGCAGGCGGGGGGCCTACGAGCAGTACTTC. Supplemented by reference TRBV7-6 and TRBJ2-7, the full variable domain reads GAGVSQSPRYKVTKRGQDVALRCDPISGHVSLYWYRQALGQGPEFLTYFNYEAQQDKSGLPNDRFSAERPEGSISTLTIQRTEQRDSAMYRCASSLGRRGAYEQYFGPGTRLTVT.